Included here is one T cell receptor (beta chain) sequence, with context. The data were taken from a study of preoperative IRX-2 immunotherapy in early breast cancer. V was clipped by 11 bases and J by 9 bases, with 20 bases between them. The germline gives CDR1 SGHAT, CDR2 FQNNGV. The CDR3 consists of 13 residues. Treatment meaning: preoperative locoregional IRX-2 cytokine immunotherapy. Here immunoSEQ multiplex PCR was the method, and the copy in TCRdb shows in-frame clones only, minus some. The sample has fewer than 25,000 clones, roughly 89% seen once. The input for sequencing was tumor tissue, taken after IRX-2 immunotherapy. This clonotype was sampled from a human donor with breast cancer. The rearrangement uses TRBV11-2 and TRBJ2-1; weak D call: TRBD2 (6 bases). In DNA, the CDR3 is TGTGCCGGGGCTGAAGGCGGGGTTGGTGAGCAGTTCTTC. It codes for CAGAEGGVGEQFF.